This entry lists 9 T cell receptor beta chains sequenced from one sample in a study of OX40 agonist ivuxolimab in advanced cancers. Assay: immunoSEQ multiplex PCR; the TCRdb copy retains only in-frame clones and omits some. Counted here are tens of thousands of clones, roughly 94% occurring once; the ten biggest clones make up 8% to 10%. Sequenced material: CD4+ or CD8+ T cells sorted from blood, taken in a trial of the OX40 agonist ivuxolimab. All receptors come from an adult with an advanced solid tumor such as melanoma, head and neck, liver or kidney cancer.

The V and J genes are TRBV5-6 and TRBJ1-2, with D possibly matching TRBD1 (5 bases). Per germline, CDR1 SGHDT and CDR2 YYEEEE. The CDR3 has 12 amino acids. The V end lost 3 bases, the J end lost 8 bases, and 11 bases lay between the germline ends. The CDR3 nucleotides are TGTGCCAGCAGCTGGGGGTCCAGCGGCTACACCTTC. Translating gives CASSWGSSGYTF.

The chain links TRBV27 to TRBJ1-1; D might be TRBD1 (5 bases). The CDR3 has 14 amino acids. Deletions cut 7 bases from V and 1 base from J, with 13 bases between. In germline, CDR1 is MNHEY, CDR2 SMNVEV (reference sequence). CDR3 in amino acids: CASKTRGRNTEAFF. The DNA of the CDR3 is TGTGCCAGCAAAACAAGGGGACGGAACACTGAAGCTTTCTTT.

The chain carries TRBV2 and TRBJ1-1; the D is unclear. Trimming took 2 bases from V and 1 from J, leaving 5 bases between them. This CDR3 spans 13 amino acids. In germline, CDR1 is SNHLY, CDR2 FYNNEI. DNA for the CDR3: TGTGCCAGCAGTGAAATAGGGAACACTGAAGCTTTCTTT. Translating gives CASSEIGNTEAFF. The whole variable domain, filled in from reference TRBV2 and TRBJ1-1, reads EPEVTQTPSHQVTQMGQEVILRCVPISNHLYFYWYRQILGQKVEFLVSFYNNEISEKSEIFDDQFSVERPDGSNFTLKIRSTKLEDSAMYFCASSEIGNTEAFFGQGTRLTVV.

In its sample, this clone was seen once. J is TRBJ2-7 and V is TRBV28, with D perhaps matching TRBD1 or TRBD2 (5 bases each). The germline V gene encodes CDR1 MDHEN and CDR2 SYDVKM. This CDR3 spans 14 amino acids. V gave up 7 bases and J gave up 3 bases, with 16 bases separating them. CDR3 nucleotide sequence: TGTGCCAGCATCGGGACCACCCAAAACTACGAGCAGTACTTC. This translates into CASIGTTQNYEQYF.

This rearrangement joins TRBV19 to TRBJ2-7, with TRBD2 matching 7 bases. The CDR3 has 12 amino acids. With V trimmed by 4 bases and J by 9 bases, 6 bases remained unmatched. Germline CDR1 LNHDA, CDR2 SQIVND (reference sequence). CDR3 residues: CASSTWGRGQYF. The CDR3 coding sequence is TGTGCCAGTAGTACCTGGGGGAGGGGGCAGTACTTC.

The chain carries TRBV10-2 and TRBJ1-5; no clear D. V was shortened by 3 bases and J by 4 bases, with 7 bases between the two germline ends. The germline V gene has CDR1 WSHSY and CDR2 SAAADI. This CDR3 comprises 13 residues. This CDR3 reads CASSDRGNQPQHF. As DNA, the CDR3 is TGCGCCAGCAGTGATCGAGGAAATCAGCCCCAGCATTTT.

The chain uses TRBV2 and TRBJ1-5, with TRBD1 matching 8 bases. J lost 3 bases, V lost 6 bases, and 7 bases had no gene match. The CDR3 runs to 15 residues. From germline, CDR1 is SNHLY and CDR2 FYNNEI. The CDR3 protein is CASSFGTGLNQPQHF. For the CDR3, the DNA is TGTGCCAGCAGCTTCGGGACAGGCCTCAATCAGCCCCAGCATTTT.

This rearrangement joins TRBV19 to TRBJ2-7; D might be TRBD1 or TRBD2, each matching 6 bases. Per the germline V gene, CDR1 is LNHDA and CDR2 is SQIVND (reference sequence). The germline V and J ends were trimmed by 11 bases and 4 bases, with 12 bases remaining between them. The CDR3 contains 11 residues. This chain's CDR3 is CASGGPYEQYF. In DNA form, the CDR3 reads TGTGCCTCTGGGGGGCCGTACGAGCAGTACTTC. Complete variable domain (other parts from reference TRBV19 and TRBJ2-7): DGGITQSPKYLFRKEGQNVTLSCEQNLNHDAMYWYRQDPGQGLRLIYYSQIVNDFQKGDIAEGYSVSREKKESFPLTVTSAQKNPTAFYLCASGGPYEQYFGPGTRLTVT.

The chain carries TRBV19 and TRBJ2-1; TRBD2 agrees at 10 bases. V lost 3 bases, J lost 7 bases, and 3 bases stayed unmatched. Germline V gene sequence: CDR1 LNHDA, CDR2 SQIVND (reference sequence). The CDR3 length is 14 residues. CDR3 DNA sequence: TGTGCCAGTAGTATGCTAGCGGGAGTGAATGAGCAGTTCTTC. This sequence encodes CASSMLAGVNEQFF.